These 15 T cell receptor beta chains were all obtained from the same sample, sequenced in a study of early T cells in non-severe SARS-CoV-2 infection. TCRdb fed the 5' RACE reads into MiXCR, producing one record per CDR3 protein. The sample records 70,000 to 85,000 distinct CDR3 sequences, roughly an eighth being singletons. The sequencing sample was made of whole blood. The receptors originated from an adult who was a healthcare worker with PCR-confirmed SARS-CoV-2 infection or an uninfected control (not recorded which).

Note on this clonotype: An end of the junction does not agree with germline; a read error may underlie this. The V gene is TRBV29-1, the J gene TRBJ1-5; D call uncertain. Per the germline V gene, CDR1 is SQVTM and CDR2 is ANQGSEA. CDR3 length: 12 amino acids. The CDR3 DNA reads TGCGGCGTCCGCCCCCCTGGTCAGCCCCAGCATTTT. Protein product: CGVRPPGQPQHF.

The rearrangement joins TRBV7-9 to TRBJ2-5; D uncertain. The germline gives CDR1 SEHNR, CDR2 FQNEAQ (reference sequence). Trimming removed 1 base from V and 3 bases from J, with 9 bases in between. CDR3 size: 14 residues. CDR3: CASSLGGIKETQYF. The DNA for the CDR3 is TGTGCCAGCAGCTTAGGCGGCATCAAAGAGACCCAGTACTTC.

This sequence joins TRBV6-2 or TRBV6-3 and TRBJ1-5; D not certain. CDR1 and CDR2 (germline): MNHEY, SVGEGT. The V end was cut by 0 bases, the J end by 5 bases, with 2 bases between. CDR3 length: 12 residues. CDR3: CASSYSYQPQHF. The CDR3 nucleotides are TGTGCCAGCAGTTACTCATATCAGCCCCAGCATTTT.

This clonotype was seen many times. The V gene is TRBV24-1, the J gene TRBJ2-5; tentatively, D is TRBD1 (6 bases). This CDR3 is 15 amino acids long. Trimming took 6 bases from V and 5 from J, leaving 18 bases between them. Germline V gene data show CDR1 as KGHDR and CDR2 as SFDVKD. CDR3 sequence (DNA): TGTGCCACCAGTAGACCCTCACAGGGACGGGAGACCCAGTACTTC. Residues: CATSRPSQGRETQYF.

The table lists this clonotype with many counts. CDR3 nucleotides: TGTGCCAGCAGATCCCGGGCCCGTGAAGAGACCCAGTACTTC. It specifies CASRSRAREETQYF. The genes are TRBV5-4 and TRBJ2-5; D uncertain. This CDR3 is 14 amino acids long. V was trimmed by 5 bases and J by 3 bases, leaving 14 bases between them. The germline V gene encodes CDR1 SGHNT and CDR2 YYREEE (reference sequence).

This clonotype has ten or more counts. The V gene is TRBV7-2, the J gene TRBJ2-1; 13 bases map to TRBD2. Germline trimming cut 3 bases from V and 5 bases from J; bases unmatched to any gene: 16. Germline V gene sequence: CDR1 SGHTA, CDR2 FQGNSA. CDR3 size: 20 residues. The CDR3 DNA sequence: TGTGCCAGCAGCTTGCCTCGACTAGCGGGGGGCTCGTGGAGTCACAATGAGCAGTTCTTC. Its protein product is CASSLPRLAGGSWSHNEQFF.

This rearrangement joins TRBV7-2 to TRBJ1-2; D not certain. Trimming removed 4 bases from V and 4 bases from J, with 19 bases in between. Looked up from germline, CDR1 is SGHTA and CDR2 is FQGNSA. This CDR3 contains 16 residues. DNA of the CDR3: TGTGCCAGCAGCTCGAATCCCGGCGGGGATCCCTATGGCTACACCTTC. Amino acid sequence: CASSSNPGGDPYGYTF.

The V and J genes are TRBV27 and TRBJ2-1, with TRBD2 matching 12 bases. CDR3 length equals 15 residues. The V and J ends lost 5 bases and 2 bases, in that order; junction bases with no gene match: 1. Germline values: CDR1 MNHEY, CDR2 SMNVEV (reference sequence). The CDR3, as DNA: TGTGCCAGCAGTCGGACTAGCGGGGCCTACAATGAGCAGTTCTTC. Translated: CASSRTSGAYNEQFF.

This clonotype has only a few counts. The CDR3 loop is CASSYNTDTQYF. The CDR3 DNA reads as TGTGCCAGCAGCTACAACACAGATACGCAGTATTTT. This chain links TRBV5-5 with TRBJ2-3; D unclear. The CDR3 covers 12 residues. V shed 3 bases and J shed 2 bases, with 4 bases lying between them. Germline values: CDR1 SGHKS, CDR2 YYEKEE (reference sequence).

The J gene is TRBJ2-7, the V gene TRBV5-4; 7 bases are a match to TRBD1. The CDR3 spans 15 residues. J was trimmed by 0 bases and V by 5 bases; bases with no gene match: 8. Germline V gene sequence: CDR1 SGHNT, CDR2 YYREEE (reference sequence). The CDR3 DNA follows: TGTGCCAGCAGGGACGGGACAGCAAGCTCCTACGAGCAGTACTTC. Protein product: CASRDGTASSYEQYF.

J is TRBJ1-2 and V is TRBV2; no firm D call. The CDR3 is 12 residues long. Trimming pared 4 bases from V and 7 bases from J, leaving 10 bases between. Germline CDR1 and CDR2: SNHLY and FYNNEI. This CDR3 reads CASSGSIPGYTF. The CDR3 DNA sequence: TGTGCCAGCAGTGGCTCCATCCCTGGCTACACCTTC.

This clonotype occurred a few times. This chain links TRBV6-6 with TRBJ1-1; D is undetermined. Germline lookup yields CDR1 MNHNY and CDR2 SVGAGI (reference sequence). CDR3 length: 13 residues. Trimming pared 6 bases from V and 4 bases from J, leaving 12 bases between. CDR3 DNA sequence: TGTGCCAGCAGCCGCGATGGGATCACTGAAGCTTTCTTT. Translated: CASSRDGITEAFF.

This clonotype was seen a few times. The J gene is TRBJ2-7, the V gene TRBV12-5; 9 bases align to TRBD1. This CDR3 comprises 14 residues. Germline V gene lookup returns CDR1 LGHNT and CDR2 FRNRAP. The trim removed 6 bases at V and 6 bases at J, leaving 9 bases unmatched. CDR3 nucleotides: TGTGCTAGTGGCCTGGCACAGGGGGCCTCCGAGCAGTACTTC. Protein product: CASGLAQGASEQYF.

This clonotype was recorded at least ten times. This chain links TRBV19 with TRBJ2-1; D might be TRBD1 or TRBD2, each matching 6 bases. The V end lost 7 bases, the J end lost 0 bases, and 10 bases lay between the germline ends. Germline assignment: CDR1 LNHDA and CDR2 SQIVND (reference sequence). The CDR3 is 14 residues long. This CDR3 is CASKGGGSYNEQFF. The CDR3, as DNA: TGTGCCAGTAAGGGGGGCGGCTCCTACAATGAGCAGTTCTTC.

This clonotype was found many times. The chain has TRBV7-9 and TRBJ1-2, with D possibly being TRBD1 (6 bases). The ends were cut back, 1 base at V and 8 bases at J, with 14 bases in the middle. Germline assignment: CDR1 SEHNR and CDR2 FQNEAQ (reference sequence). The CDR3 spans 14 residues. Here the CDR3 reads CASSLVVQGGGYTF. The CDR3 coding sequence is TGTGCCAGCAGCTTAGTGGTACAGGGTGGAGGCTACACCTTC.